The 27 T cell receptor beta chains presented below share a single source sample, sequenced in a study of identical twins. TCRdb independently ran MiXCR on the 5' RACE reads; one entry per CDR3 protein. Of 470,000 or so distinct CDR3 sequences detected, more than 20% appear once; the ten largest clones hold approximately 2.9%. These sequences were also reported in another study, on T cells expressing NK-cell markers.

Sequencing was done on a sample of CD4+ T cells sorted from blood. Receptors originate from a woman aged 18-29 years in good health.

The rearrangement links TRBV12-5 to TRBJ1-2; D is ambiguous. The V end lost 6 bases, the J end lost 7 bases, and 18 bases lay between the germline ends. From germline, CDR1 is LGHNT and CDR2 FRNRAP. The CDR3 length is 14 residues. The CDR3: CASGPNVPLIGYTF. The CDR3 coding sequence is TGTGCTAGTGGACCGAACGTTCCCTTAATTGGCTACACCTTC.

This clonotype was detected once. Here the CDR3 DNA reads TGTGCCAGCAGCTTAGCCACAGGGTCGTATGAGCAGTTCTTC. Its translation: CASSLATGSYEQFF. J is TRBJ2-1 and V is TRBV7-2; maybe TRBD1 (6 bases). The germline V gene has CDR1 SGHTA and CDR2 FQGNSA. V lost 0 bases, J lost 8 bases, and 11 bases lay in between. This CDR3 comprises 14 residues. Based on the CDR3 plus reference TRBV7-2 and TRBJ2-1, the full variable domain is GAGVSQSPSNKVTEKGKDVELRCDPISGHTALYWYRQSLGQGLEFLIYFQGNSAPDKSGLPSDRFSAERTGGSVSTLTIQRTQQEDSAVYLCASSLATGSYEQFFGPGTRLTVL.

A few counts support this clonotype. This sequence joins TRBV30 and TRBJ1-5, with D possibly matching TRBD1 (5 bases). Germline CDR1 and CDR2: GTSNPN and SVGIG (reference sequence). The CDR3 runs to 13 residues. Trimming removed 2 bases at V and 1 base at J, with 6 bases between. The CDR3 reads CAWSRDSNQPQHF. DNA of the CDR3: TGTGCCTGGAGTAGGGACAGCAATCAGCCCCAGCATTTT.

The chain carries TRBV20-1 and TRBJ2-1; 12 bases agree with TRBD2. The V and J ends lost 3 bases and 8 bases, in that order; junction bases with no gene match: 5. This CDR3 has 14 amino acids. Germline V gene lookup returns CDR1 DFQATT and CDR2 SNEGSKA (reference sequence). Written as DNA, the CDR3 is TGCAGTGCTAGTAGACTAGCGGGAGCCGATGAGCAGTTCTTC. As protein: CSASRLAGADEQFF.

The chain combines TRBV9 with TRBJ2-5, with TRBD2 matching 13 bases. The length of the CDR3 is 21 residues. J lost 0 bases, V lost 4 bases, and 18 bases had no gene match. The V gene's germline CDR1 is SGDLS and CDR2 YYNGEE. CDR3: CASSSHKVPGLAGLYQETQYF. CDR3 sequence (DNA): TGTGCCAGCAGCTCGCACAAAGTACCGGGACTAGCGGGACTGTACCAAGAGACCCAGTACTTC. Full variable domain (remainder filled in from reference TRBV9 and TRBJ2-5): DSGVTQTPKHLITATGQRVTLRCSPRSGDLSVYWYQQSLDQGLQFLIQYYNGEERAKGNILERFSAQQFPDLHSELNLSSLELGDSALYFCASSSHKVPGLAGLYQETQYFGPGTRLLVL.

This clonotype was counted between two and nine times. The chain joins TRBV7-9 to TRBJ2-7; D unresolved. The germline V gene has CDR1 SEHNR and CDR2 FQNEAQ (reference sequence). The V end lost 1 base, the J end lost 0 bases, and 7 bases lay between the germline ends. The CDR3 runs 14 residues. CDR3 nucleotides: TGTGCCAGCAGCTTAGTGGCCCGCTCCTACGAGCAGTACTTC. This gives the protein CASSLVARSYEQYF.

This rearrangement joins TRBV21-1 to TRBJ2-1. TRBV21-1 is given as a pseudogene. This CDR3 comprises 13 residues. CDR3 DNA sequence: TGTGCCAGCAGCACCCTAGATCCGAATGAGCAGTTCTTC. Encoded protein: CASSTLDPNEQFF.

The V and J genes are TRBV12-3 or TRBV12-4 and TRBJ2-1; possibly TRBD1 for D (6 bases). The CDR3 runs to 17 residues. The V gene lost 5 bases and the J gene lost 0 bases, with 17 bases spanning the gap. The CDR3 DNA sequence: TGTGCCAGCAGTCCAGGGACACTCACATCCTCCTACAATGAGCAGTTCTTC. As protein: CASSPGTLTSSYNEQFF.

The V gene is TRBV7-9, the J gene TRBJ2-1; TRBD2 might be the D (6 bases). Germline lookup yields CDR1 SEHNR and CDR2 FQNEAQ (reference sequence). Trimming pared 1 base from V and 10 bases from J, leaving 17 bases between. CDR3 length: 15 amino acids. The CDR3 sequence is CASSLVGTSREEQFF. As DNA, the CDR3 is TGTGCCAGCAGCTTAGTAGGTACTAGCCGGGAGGAGCAGTTCTTC. The full variable domain, completed using reference TRBV7-9 and TRBJ2-1, is DTGVSQNPRHKITKRGQNVTFRCDPISEHNRLYWYRQTLGQGPEFLTYFQNEAQLEKSRLLSDRFSAERPKGSFSTLEIQRTEQGDSAMYLCASSLVGTSREEQFFGPGTRLTVL.

CDR3 bases: TGTGCCAGCAGCGTAGTACTCCTAACTGGGACCTTCTACGAGCAGTACTTC. Translated, it gives CASSVVLLTGTFYEQYF. The chain is built from TRBV9 and TRBJ2-7; TRBD1 or TRBD2 may be the D gene (5 bases each). Germline loops: CDR1 SGDLS, CDR2 YYNGEE. The CDR3 loop spans 17 amino acids. V was cut by 0 bases and J by 3 bases, with 19 bases left in between.

The V and J genes are TRBV6-1 and TRBJ2-1; 7 bases map to TRBD2. The germline V gene encodes CDR1 MNHNS and CDR2 SASEGT. This CDR3 region has 16 residues. The trim removed 6 bases at V and 8 bases at J, leaving 16 bases unmatched. CDR3 nucleotide sequence: TGTGCCAGCAGACAAACGAGGTGGGAGGGCCGGGATGAGCAGTTCTTC. This translates into CASRQTRWEGRDEQFF.

This chain joins TRBV11-2 and TRBJ2-1; tentative D call: TRBD1 (5 bases). This CDR3 region has 15 residues. From germline, CDR1 is SGHAT and CDR2 FQNNGV. Trimming took off 7 bases at V and 0 bases at J, with 13 bases between the two ends. CDR3 coding DNA: TGTGCCAGCACCCGGCAGGGTTACTCCTACAATGAGCAGTTCTTC. It yields the protein CASTRQGYSYNEQFF.

This clonotype was detected only a few times. The chain joins TRBV5-1 to TRBJ2-5, with TRBD2 identical over 12 bases. The CDR3 runs to 16 residues. Trimming took 1 base from V and 5 from J; bases not matched to a gene: 6. The germline CDR1 and CDR2 sequences are SGHRS and YFSETQ. The CDR3 DNA is TGCGCCAGCAGCTTGTCTCCTAGCGGGGGGGCGGAGACCCAGTACTTC. Translated, it gives CASSLSPSGGAETQYF. Full variable domain (outside the CDR3, taken from reference TRBV5-1 and TRBJ2-5): KAGVTQTPRYLIKTRGQQVTLSCSPISGHRSVSWYQQTPGQGLQFLFEYFSETQRNKGNFPGRFSGRQFSNSRSEMNVSTLELGDSALYLCASSLSPSGGAETQYFGPGTRLLVL.

CDR3 nucleotide sequence: TGTGCCAGCAGCTTAGGGAACAATGAGCAGTTCTTC. This sequence encodes CASSLGNNEQFF. V is TRBV7-9 and J is TRBJ2-1; no firm D call. Deletions cut 1 base from V and 5 bases from J, with 3 bases between. CDR3 size: 12 residues. CDR1 SEHNR and CDR2 FQNEAQ come from the germline V gene (reference sequence).

The chain carries TRBV9 and TRBJ2-1; D is possibly TRBD2 (7 bases). Trimming shortened V by 0 bases and J by 9 bases, and 19 bases separated the two germline ends. From germline, CDR1 is SGDLS and CDR2 YYNGEE. CDR3 length: 16 amino acids. The CDR3 DNA sequence: TGTGCCAGCAGCGTAGGACCCCTAGGGGGGGCCTCTGAGCAGTTCTTC. Protein: CASSVGPLGGASEQFF. The full variable domain, its missing parts supplied by reference TRBV9 and TRBJ2-1, is DSGVTQTPKHLITATGQRVTLRCSPRSGDLSVYWYQQSLDQGLQFLIQYYNGEERAKGNILERFSAQQFPDLHSELNLSSLELGDSALYFCASSVGPLGGASEQFFGPGTRLTVL.

This clonotype was counted only a few times. The chain joins TRBV29-1 to TRBJ1-2; no definite D call. Looked up from germline, CDR1 is SQVTM and CDR2 is ANQGSEA. V was clipped by 3 bases and J by 8 bases, with 13 bases between them. The CDR3 has 12 amino acids. For the CDR3, the DNA is TGCAGCGTTGAGCAGGCTTTATGGGGCTACACCTTC. Translating it yields CSVEQALWGYTF. Supplemented by reference TRBV29-1 and TRBJ1-2, the full variable domain reads SAVISQKPSRDICQRGTSLTIQCQVDSQVTMMFWYRQQPGQSLTLIATANQGSEATYESGFVIDKFPISRPNLTFSTLTVSNMSPEDSSIYLCSVEQALWGYTFGSGTRLTVV.

J is TRBJ2-1 and V is TRBV15; TRBD2 aligns across 10 bases. From germline, CDR1 is LNHNV and CDR2 YYDKDF (reference sequence). This CDR3 has 16 residues. Trimming cost V 1 base and J 5 bases; bases outside gene matches: 5. The CDR3 loop reads CATSRGTSGNNNEQFF. The CDR3 DNA follows: TGTGCCACCAGCAGAGGGACTAGCGGAAATAACAATGAGCAGTTCTTC.

The CDR3 DNA reads TGTGCCAGCAGCCCTGGGACAGGGGGTAATTCACCCCTCCACTTT. Protein product: CASSPGTGGNSPLHF. The V gene is TRBV7-9, the J gene TRBJ1-6; 11 nucleotides align to TRBD1. V trimming: 5 bases; J trimming: 6 bases; junction bases outside the gene matches: 3. Germline V gene data show CDR1 as SEHNR and CDR2 as FQNEAQ (reference sequence). This CDR3 is built from 15 residues.

The table lists this clonotype with a few counts. The chain uses TRBV12-3 or TRBV12-4 and TRBJ1-6; 9 bases map to TRBD1. With V trimmed by 8 bases and J by 5 bases, 7 bases remained unmatched. This CDR3 region has 15 residues. This CDR3 reads CASRGGTGNNSPLHF. DNA of the CDR3: TGTGCCAGCCGAGGGGGGACAGGGAATAATTCACCCCTCCACTTT.

This clonotype occurred a few times. The chain carries TRBV12-3 or TRBV12-4 and TRBJ2-3; TRBD2 agrees at 9 bases. Trimming cost V 3 bases and J 3 bases; bases outside gene matches: 10. This CDR3 region has 17 residues. CDR3 sequence reads: CASSLLDWLAGTDTQYF. The CDR3 nucleotides read TGTGCCAGCAGTTTGCTTGACTGGCTAGCGGGAACAGATACGCAGTATTTT.

This chain joins TRBV27 and TRBJ2-6; 7 bases match TRBD1. The CDR3 runs to 17 residues. Trimming took 4 bases from V and 4 from J; bases not matched to a gene: 10. CDR1 is MNHEY, CDR2 SMNVEV, per germline (reference sequence). CDR3 sequence: CASSSSVTGVGANVLTF. In DNA, the CDR3 is TGTGCCAGCAGTTCATCGGTCACAGGGGTGGGGGCCAACGTCCTGACTTTC.

This chain joins TRBV9 and TRBJ2-7; D not certain. Trimming took off 2 bases at V and 3 bases at J, with 15 bases between the two ends. The CDR3 length is 15 residues. Germline assignment: CDR1 SGDLS and CDR2 YYNGEE. The CDR3, as DNA: TGTGCCAGCAGCGTCTCCCAGGTCATGGGCTACGAGCAGTACTTC. Its protein product is CASSVSQVMGYEQYF.

CDR3 amino acids: CASSKGGVSPVREQYF. The CDR3 DNA reads as TGTGCCAGCAGTAAAGGGGGGGTTTCCCCTGTTCGCGAGCAGTACTTC. The rearrangement links TRBV12-3 or TRBV12-4 to TRBJ2-7, with a weak D call TRBD2 (7 bases). V lost 5 bases and J lost 6, with 23 bases in between. This CDR3 has 16 residues.

This clonotype was observed a handful of times. V gene TRBV27 combines with J gene TRBJ1-3; TRBD1 is a possible D gene (6 bases). The V gene lost 5 bases and the J gene lost 0 bases, with 11 bases spanning the gap. CDR1 and CDR2 from the germline V gene are MNHEY and SMNVEV (reference sequence). This CDR3 has 15 amino acids. The CDR3 DNA is TGTGCCAGCAGTGTACAGGGTTCCTCTGGAAACACCATATATTTT. Encoded protein: CASSVQGSSGNTIYF.

This clonotype was counted only a few times. CDR3 nucleotides: TGTGCCAGCAGCATGACTAGCGGGAGAAGTGCAGATACGCAGTATTTT. This encodes CASSMTSGRSADTQYF. The chain carries TRBV7-2 and TRBJ2-3, with 12 bases that match TRBD2. CDR1 and CDR2 from the germline V gene are SGHTA and FQGNSA. The CDR3 covers 16 residues. Trimming cost V 5 bases and J 4 bases; bases outside gene matches: 7.

This clonotype was seen ten or more times. The chain has TRBV12-3 or TRBV12-4 and TRBJ2-7; the match to TRBD1 covers 8 bases. The CDR3 consists of 16 residues. J was trimmed by 2 bases and V by 6 bases; bases with no gene match: 12. This chain's CDR3 is CASSPIDRGSTYEQYF. The CDR3 nucleotides read TGTGCCAGCAGCCCCATCGACAGGGGTTCAACCTACGAGCAGTACTTC.

The rearrangement uses TRBV25-1 and TRBJ2-1; 10 bases align to TRBD2. Germline V gene data show CDR1 as MGHDK and CDR2 as SYGVNS. This CDR3 contains 15 residues. After removal of 4 bases from V and 5 bases from J, the junction contained 5 bases not matched to a gene. The CDR3 region is CASSAAGGINNEQFF. CDR3 bases: TGTGCCAGCAGTGCAGCGGGAGGGATAAACAATGAGCAGTTCTTC.